This T cell receptor beta chain was found in a study of T cell responses to AZD1222 COVID-19 vaccine (dated by TCRdb to the early 2020s). Notes on the research overall: AZD1222 recipients with second doses at about 4 weeks or about 12 weeks were pooled, because spike-specific TCR depth and breadth did not differ between schedules. A total of 233 trial participants underwent TCR sequencing, of whom some 200 had received two doses of AZD1222 and roughly 26 had received two doses of the MenACWY control vaccine. Trial participants were enrolled by age into subgroups of 18-55, 56-69 and 70-plus years, and around 150, 28 and 57 TCR-sequenced participants, respectively, were included in these subgroups.

The study at large found these results: The vaccine-associated CD4 TCRs covered the entire spike protein, and the dominant responses fell in regions 160-218 and 743-854. Reportedly, close to half of the unique spike-specific TCRs recognized epitopes lying outside the regions that are mutated in the B.1.351 and B.1.1.7 variants. Because no samples from the day 14 peak response were available, repertoires could be characterized only after the peak T cell response. The 56-69-year group was small, and its depth increase did not reach significance, likely because of low power. After two AZD1222 doses, spike-specific TCR breadth and depth were significantly higher than at day 0 and than in MenACWY recipients. Participants were mostly white British, with more females than males. The authors suggested clonal diversity may have been underestimated. Conclusions about previously exposed vaccinees were limited because only a handful of AZD1222 recipients were SARS-CoV-2 seropositive at baseline.

From its cysteine to its phenylalanine, the CDR3 spans 13 amino acids. The retained sequence is limited to the CDR3, 39 bases, with the frame set at the first base. The germline V gene encodes CDR1 SGDLS and CDR2 YYNGEE. At the junction V is shortened by 4 bases and J by 14 bases, with 16 bases in between. The CDR3 regions of human TCRbeta chains were analyzed by immunosequencing. The authors' pipeline ran thus. TCRs in the repertoires were matched against a reference library of SARS-CoV-2-specific TCRs that had been generated with the MIRA antigen-specificity platform. Breadth meant the fraction of unique TCRs that were SARS-CoV-2-associated, whereas depth meant the fraction of total T cells that were SARS-CoV-2-associated. Using the MIRA data, every spike-specific TCR was mapped to the spike region that the TCR reacted to and assigned to either a CD4 or a CD8 class. Log10-transformed breadth and depth values were compared by one-way ANOVA with Sidak's multiple comparisons tests. TCRdb carries this immuneACCESS record with in-frame sequences only. Its versions omit some clonotypes, under half of them owing to an unresolved V gene in the studies checked, with the rest unexplained. The V and J calls and the clone size are those of that table, but D and trimming were determined from the DNA. In this sample the table shows approximately 70,000 clones, 82% of which occur a single time. Roughly 5% of the sample is held by the ten biggest clonotypes.

Turning to this clone: Its antigen is currently not known. Base qualities are not provided; no much larger clone lies one nucleotide away.

Taken with the paper, the label for time point translates to: baseline before first vaccination. The vaccinee samples were drawn from two UK trials, COV001 and COV002, one of which was a single-blind randomized controlled phase 2/3 trial testing AZD1222 (ChAdOx1 nCoV-19) in healthy adults. Trial participant PBMC samples were collected at day 0 and day 28 after the second dose for TCRbeta chain sequencing. Sample: peripheral blood, taken on day 0 of AZD1222 vaccination. This sequence uses TRBV9 and TRBJ1-6, with the D gene not clear enough to name. The receptor was isolated from an adult in good health. The nucleotide sequence is TGTGCCAGCAGCACCCCGGGTCTCGAGGCCCTCCACTTT. This codes for CASSTPGLEALHF.